This entry features one T cell receptor (beta chain) sequence. The antigen this receptor binds is unknown. Base qualities are not provided; no much larger clone lies one nucleotide away. These data belong to a study of OX40 agonist ivuxolimab in advanced cancers. About the full investigation: Ivuxolimab was an agonistic, fully human IgG2 monoclonal antibody directed against OX40 (CD134), a costimulatory receptor. The dose-escalation cohort was about 83% male with a mean age of approximately 60 years, ranging from roughly 20 to 80. Partial responses occurred in three dose-escalation patients: two with cutaneous melanoma and one with hepatocellular carcinoma. The paper covers the monotherapy dose-escalation part of the phase I ivuxolimab trial, which included N = 52 patients. Patients were allowed to have had prior anti-PD-1, anti-PD-L1 or anti-CTLA-4 therapy, and 40% of the dose-escalation patients had previously received checkpoint inhibitors. Of the roughly 50 dose-escalation patients, hepatocellular carcinoma was present in about 19, melanoma in around 15, renal cell carcinoma in 9 and head and neck cancer in 9. The point of sequencing TCRbeta in the periphery was to test whether ivuxolimab changed TCR sequence diversity and drove clonal T-cell expansion. Intravenous ivuxolimab was administered to patients every 2 weeks at six dose levels: 0.01, 0.1, 0.3, 1.5, 3 and 10 mg/kg.

Genomic DNA was extracted from sorted cells for sequencing of the TCRbeta CDR3 region. TCRbeta CDR3 regions were sequenced using the immunoSEQ Assay. The clones in this table, taken by TCRdb from immuneACCESS, are in-frame only. Not every clone is retained; where verified, under half of the shortfall comes from an unresolved V gene, and the cause of the rest is unknown. Here the sample has some 65,000 clones; 80% to 90% occur a single time. Together, the top ten hold about 0.37% of the sample. Patients with autoimmune disease history or receiving systemic immunosuppression were excluded from the trial. Peripheral blood for TCR sequencing was collected from all dose cohorts at baseline, on cycle 4 day 1, and on cycle 7 day 1. The samples were taken from a phase I, first-in-human, multicenter, open-label dose-escalation trial of ivuxolimab. Adults with locally advanced or metastatic melanoma, renal cell carcinoma, hepatocellular carcinoma or head and neck squamous cell carcinoma were enrolled in the trial. Before TCR sequencing, CD4+ and CD8+ T cells were separately sorted from peripheral blood.

CDR1 MDHEN and CDR2 SYDVKM are derived from the germline V gene. Reading from cysteine to phenylalanine, the CDR3 counts 11 amino acids. Kept here is only the CDR3 DNA, which spans 33 bases and is read in frame from base 1. Trimming takes 7 bases from V and 2 bases from J, and the germline ends sit 0 bases apart. What the work shows at the level of the full study, not this receptor alone: After ivuxolimab, CD8+ T cells had more expanded clones than CD4+ T cells on average. In partial responders in the 0.1-3.0 mg/kg groups, normalized peripheral clonal expansion was found to be among the lowest, especially among CD8+ T cells. At doses from 0.1 to 3.0 mg/kg, clonal expansion was seen in both CD4+ and CD8+ blood T cells between baseline and week 6. Low levels of normalized T-cell clonal expansion were also seen in some nonresponding patients. The antigen specificity of the peripheral T cells that underwent clonal expansion was not determined.

This TCR came from an adult with an advanced solid tumor such as melanoma, head and neck, liver or kidney cancer. The receptor chain draws on TRBV28 and TRBJ2-6; too little of a D gene remains to name it. The source was CD4+ or CD8+ T cells sorted from blood, collected in a trial of the OX40 agonist ivuxolimab. This receptor has the CDR3 CASTGANVLTF. Read as DNA, the sequence is TGTGCCAGCACTGGGGCCAACGTCCTGACTTTC.